This T cell receptor (beta chain) was recorded in a study of a mutant IDH1 vaccine in newly diagnosed glioma. V was pared by 5 bases and J by 1 base, with 9 bases between. CDR3 length: 13 residues. Germline CDR1 reads SGHTA; CDR2 reads FQGNSA. On this clone itself: Its antigen remains unidentified.

Sequencing used immunoSEQ multiplex PCR; TCRdb keeps in-frame clones, though not all of them. The profile shows 50,000 or so clones, roughly 73% of them singletons. Specified time point: week 5, during vaccination. The vaccine gave 300 ug of a 20-mer mutant IDH1 peptide subcutaneously per dose. The chain uses TRBV7-2 and TRBJ2-7; no definite D call. This clonotype originated in a woman aged 40 to 50 with glioma. This material consisted of PBMCs, taken from a glioma patient whose treatment included an IDH1 peptide vaccine. The CDR3 region has the DNA TGTGCCAGCAGCCACCCTTCGTCCTACGAGCAGTACTTC. This codes for CASSHPSSYEQYF.